This T cell receptor beta chain is from a study of Graves' ophthalmopathy and Graves' hyperthyroidism. Study-wide findings and caveats: Most clonotypes expanded in thyroid above 0.001 frequency were present in blood too.

In this sample, this clonotype turned up many times. The target antigen is unknown. TCR beta CDR3 amplification used RNA transcripts. HTBI-primed RT-PCR formed the first round, and a multiplex PCR formed the second. TCRdb used MiXCR to reprocess the multiplex PCR reads, holding one entry per CDR3 protein. The sample holds roughly 380,000 distinct CDR3 sequences, 15% to 19% seen once. Input material: peripheral blood. The receptor was derived from a woman between 18 and 30 years old with stable Graves' hyperthyroidism.

CDR3 nucleotide sequence: TGTGCCAGCAGCATTGGACAGGTCACCGGGGAGCTGTTTTTT. Protein product: CASSIGQVTGELFF. This chain uses TRBV27 with TRBJ2-2, with 7 nucleotides matching TRBD1. The germline CDR1 and CDR2 sequences are MNHEY and SMNVEV (reference sequence). This CDR3 comprises 14 residues. V shed 6 bases, J shed 4 bases, and the junction held 5 bases outside the gene matches.